The subject of this entry is one T cell receptor (beta chain). Every subset's genomic DNA went evenly onto several immunoSEQ plates. Assay used: immunoSEQ multiplex PCR; TCRdb lists only in-frame clones, some missing. The sample lists under 850,000 clones, nearly 95% occurring once. These data are taken from a study of shared clonotypes between healthy human individuals. Naive CD8 cells comprised CD45RO-negative, CCR7-positively selected cells, excluding terminally differentiated effector memory CD45RA+ cells. The specimen sequenced was naive CD8+ T cells sorted from blood. The sequence derives from a young man in good health.

The CDR3 DNA is TGTGCCAGCAGCTTGCGAATGGGACAGGGTTCCCAAGAGACCCAGTACTTC. It specifies CASSLRMGQGSQETQYF. V gene TRBV5-5 combines with J gene TRBJ2-5, with 9 bases identical to TRBD1. Trimming cost V 1 base and J 1 base; bases outside gene matches: 8. Germline CDR1 is SGHKS and CDR2 is YYEKEE (reference sequence). The CDR3 totals 17 residues.